This T cell receptor (beta chain) was documented in a study of CXCR3-negative and CXCR3-positive naive CD8 T cells. TRB cDNA libraries were made by UMI-labeled 5' RACE. For each CDR3 protein, TCRdb gives one entry from its re-call of the 5' RACE reads, without DNA. The sample yields 75,000 to 95,000 distinct CDR3 sequences, of which the top ten take up roughly 1.1%. Germline V gene data show CDR1 as MNHEY and CDR2 as SMNVEV (reference sequence). The CDR3 loop spans 11 amino acids. The sample taken for sequencing was naive CXCR3- CD8+ T cells from blood. Subset noted: CD45RO-CCR7+CD27+CD95- naive CD8+ T cells lacking CXCR3 (TNR3-). This rearrangement joins TRBV27 to TRBJ2-7. This receptor was identified in a human donor in good health. Some clones in this sample may be carry-over from other donors' samples. CDR3 loop: CASSYLDEQYF.